A selection of T cell receptor beta chains follows, all from one sample in a study of shared clonotypes between healthy human individuals. Method: immunoSEQ multiplex PCR; TCRdb's copy keeps in-frame clones and lacks some. The sample includes over 1.4 million clones, more than 95% seen only once; the top ten take roughly 1.2%. The sequencing input was naive CD4+ T cells sorted from blood. These receptors originate from a young man in good health. The CDR3 runs from the conserved cysteine through the conserved F or W. A D gene is named only where the DNA matches it firmly. Clone size is shown for a subset of rows, as once, few, many or a class of expanded clone.

CDR3 protein: CASSQKGLQRAKNIQYF
CDR3 DNA: TGCGCCAGCAGCCAAAAGGGGTTACAGCGAGCCAAAAACATTCAGTACTTC
clone size: NA
V gene: TRBV4-1
D gene: NA
J gene: TRBJ2-4

CDR3 protein: CASSQDRFRGTEAFF
CDR3 DNA: TGCGCCAGCAGCCAAGATCGGTTCCGGGGCACTGAAGCTTTCTTT
clone size: NA
V gene: TRBV4-1
D gene: NA
J gene: TRBJ1-1

CDR3 protein: CAISVGTSPEQYF
CDR3 DNA: TGTGCCATCAGTGTGGGGACTAGTCCCGAGCAGTACTTC
clone size: once
V gene: TRBV10-3
D gene: TRBD2
J gene: TRBJ2-7

CDR3 protein: CASSPQAGRYTGELFF
CDR3 DNA: TGTGCCAGCTCACCACAAGCGGGACGGTACACCGGGGAGCTGTTTTTT
clone size: NA
V gene: TRBV18
D gene: TRBD2
J gene: TRBJ2-2

CDR3 protein: CASSDVGTDTQYF
CDR3 DNA: TGTGCCAGCAGTGACGTCGGCACAGATACGCAGTATTTT
clone size: NA
V gene: TRBV2
D gene: NA
J gene: TRBJ2-3

CDR3 protein: CASSQLAGWVYEQYF
CDR3 DNA: TGTGCCAGCAGCCAACTAGCGGGATGGGTCTACGAGCAGTACTTC
clone size: NA
V gene: TRBV7-2
D gene: TRBD2
J gene: TRBJ2-7

CDR3 protein: CASSDRGGAPSEAFF
CDR3 DNA: TGCGCCAGCAGTGATCGGGGGGGCGCGCCCTCTGAAGCTTTCTTT
clone size: NA
V gene: TRBV10-1
D gene: NA
J gene: TRBJ1-1

CDR3 protein: CAISGMGQGETQYF
CDR3 DNA: TGTGCCATCAGTGGTATGGGCCAGGGGGAGACCCAGTACTTC
clone size: NA
V gene: TRBV10-3
D gene: NA
J gene: TRBJ2-5

CDR3 protein: CASTATGGFEQFF
CDR3 DNA: TGTGCCAGCACCGCGACAGGGGGCTTTGAGCAGTTCTTC
clone size: NA
V gene: TRBV28
D gene: TRBD1
J gene: TRBJ2-1

CDR3 protein: CSVEGLAGVSRVTDTQYF
CDR3 DNA: TGCAGCGTCGAGGGACTAGCGGGAGTCTCGAGGGTCACAGATACGCAGTATTTT
clone size: NA
V gene: TRBV29-1
D gene: TRBD2
J gene: TRBJ2-3

CDR3 protein: CASSLDGGGGGYTF
CDR3 DNA: TGCGCCAGCAGCTTGGACGGGGGAGGTGGTGGCTACACCTTC
clone size: NA
V gene: TRBV5-1
D gene: NA
J gene: TRBJ1-2

CDR3 protein: CASSPDVLEWLETQYF
CDR3 DNA: TGTGCCAGCTCTCCAGATGTGTTGGAGTGGTTGGAGACCCAGTACTTC
clone size: once
V gene: TRBV18
D gene: NA
J gene: TRBJ2-5

CDR3 protein: CARPCRMGLAGDDEQFF
CDR3 DNA: TGTGCCAGACCCTGCCGGATGGGACTAGCGGGAGATGATGAGCAGTTCTTC
clone size: NA
V gene: TRBV6-7
D gene: TRBD2
J gene: TRBJ2-1

CDR3 protein: CAISAPEQAYGYTF
CDR3 DNA: TGTGCCATCAGTGCCCCAGAGCAGGCCTATGGCTACACCTTC
clone size: NA
V gene: TRBV10-3
D gene: NA
J gene: TRBJ1-2

CDR3 protein: CASSLGWNTEAFF
CDR3 DNA: TGTGCCAGCAGCTTAGGGTGGAACACTGAAGCTTTCTTT
clone size: few
V gene: TRBV7-9
D gene: NA
J gene: TRBJ1-1

CDR3 protein: CASSGDQPQHF
CDR3 DNA: TGTGCCAGCAGTGGTGATCAGCCCCAGCATTTT
clone size: NA
V gene: TRBV6-1
D gene: NA
J gene: TRBJ1-5